Each of the 6 T cell receptor beta chains below was sequenced from the same sample in a study of identical twins. Using its own MiXCR run on the 5' RACE reads, TCRdb lists one record per CDR3 protein. The repertoire includes about 220,000 distinct CDR3 sequences, around 6.9% of them detected once, and around 1.8% sits in the top ten. The sample was also reused in another study, on yellow fever vaccine responses in identical twins.

What was sequenced was memory (CD45RO+) T cells sorted from blood. The receptors here all came from a woman aged 18 to 35 in good health.

This clonotype has only a few counts. V gene TRBV20-1 combines with J gene TRBJ2-4, with TRBD1 identical over 12 bases. The CDR3 contains 17 residues. The V gene's germline CDR1 is DFQATT and CDR2 SNEGSKA (reference sequence). V gave up 4 bases and J gave up 7 bases; unmatched junction bases: 14. This chain's CDR3 is CSATGTGGFHIGNIQYF. The DNA for the CDR3 is TGCAGTGCTACCGGGACAGGGGGCTTCCATATAGGGAACATTCAGTACTTC.

This clonotype has a handful of counts. V and J are TRBV5-8 and TRBJ2-5, with D hard to call. CDR3 length: 17 residues. Between the trimmed V and J ends, which lost 3 bases and 5 bases, there was a span of 23 bases. CDR1 SGHTS and CDR2 YDEGEE come from the germline V gene. The CDR3 sequence: CASSSALGRTREETQYF. The CDR3 DNA reads as TGTGCCAGCAGCTCGGCCCTTGGACGGACCAGAGAGGAGACCCAGTACTTC. Combining the CDR3 with reference TRBV5-8 and TRBJ2-5 gives the whole variable domain EAGVTQSPTHLIKTRGQQATLRCSPISGHTSVYWYQQALGLGLQFLLWYDEGEERNRGNFPPRFSGRQFPNYSSELNVNALELEDSALYLCASSSALGRTREETQYFGPGTRLLVL.

The J gene is TRBJ2-2, the V gene TRBV2, with D possibly TRBD1 on 5 matching bases. Per germline, CDR1 SNHLY and CDR2 FYNNEI. This CDR3 comprises 15 residues. The germline V and J ends were trimmed by 7 bases and 5 bases, with 17 bases remaining between them. The DNA of the CDR3 is TGTGCCAGCACCCAGATGGACACACAGACCGGGGAGCTGTTTTTT. Its translation: CASTQMDTQTGELFF.

This clonotype was recorded a few times. V usage is TRBV5-1 and J usage is TRBJ2-3, with TRBD2 as a possible D gene (5 bases). The V and J ends lost 1 base and 5 bases respectively, with 11 bases between them. CDR3 length equals 14 residues. From germline, CDR1 is SGHRS and CDR2 YFSETQ. CDR3 in amino acids: CASSLRAEGDTQYF. CDR3 nucleotide sequence: TGCGCCAGCAGCTTGAGGGCTGAGGGAGATACGCAGTATTTT.

This clonotype has a handful of counts. CDR3 DNA sequence: TGTGCCAGCAGCCTAAGTCCAACAGATACGCAGTATTTT. Translation gives CASSLSPTDTQYF. V gene TRBV9 combines with J gene TRBJ2-3; the D is unclear. Trimming cost V 4 bases and J 3 bases, with 9 bases left between them. CDR3 length: 13 residues. Germline CDR1 reads SGDLS; CDR2 reads YYNGEE.

This clonotype was seen more than once but under ten times. The chain carries TRBV6-1 and TRBJ1-5; D gene unclear. Trimming cost V 6 bases and J 2 bases, with 8 bases left between them. Germline V gives CDR1 MNHNS, CDR2 SASEGT. This CDR3 region has 13 residues. The CDR3 DNA sequence: TGTGCCAGCAGAAAGGACGGCAATCAGCCCCAGCATTTT. Protein product: CASRKDGNQPQHF.